Reported below is one TCR beta chain. This clonotype has a count of ten or more. No cognate antigen has been identified for it. It has no much larger one-base neighbor in the sample; base qualities were not kept. The data stem from a study of early T cells in non-severe SARS-CoV-2 infection (dated by TCRdb to about 2021). Background on the whole study: TCR sequencing used bulk RNA from unsorted whole blood, so alpha and beta chains could not be paired.

Points the paper makes about the study in general: VDJdb matching was skewed toward anti-spike CD8 responses and likely underestimated virus-specific expansions, missing private and CD4 specificities.

The CDR3 runs 13 amino acids, cysteine and phenylalanine included. Only CDR3 DNA remains: 39 bases, in frame from the first base. Reading the germline V gene gives CDR1 SQVTM and CDR2 ANQGSEA. V is cut by 2 bases and J by 3 bases, and the space between the germline ends is 10 bases. Receptor libraries were prepared by 5' RACE. Reads for this sample came from a NextSeq 500. In the TCR library protocol, unique molecular identifiers were attached to individual cDNA molecules to correct for PCR bias and sequencing error. Both TCR alpha and beta chains were sequenced, and tight co-correlation was observed between alpha and beta sequence abundances in each sample. From the authors' description of their analysis: V gene, J gene and CDR3 annotation of TCR sequences was performed with Decombinator V4. Expanded TCRs were defined as changing significantly between any two time points under a Poisson model with p below 0.0001. Abundances of TCRs were expressed as counts per million after normalisation to the total number of TCRs sequenced in each sample. MAIT TCRs were defined by TRAV1-2 paired with TRAJ12, TRAJ20 or TRAJ33, and iNKT TCRs by TRAV10 paired with TRAJ18. VDJdb, accessed on 1 November 2021, was searched for TCRs annotated for CMV, EBV and SARS-CoV-2, and TCRs annotated for more than one antigen were excluded. TCRdb reworked the public reads: Q25 trimming with fastp, MiXCR clone assembly, productive beta chains retained. Rows merge per CDR3 protein into single entries with the most common DNA and genes. These V and J calls are TCRdb output, not the study's own analysis. This sample is represented by 100,000 or so distinct CDR3 sequences; over 15% of them were singletons. Together, the top ten hold 5.1% of the sample.

A case-control design nested within a healthcare worker cohort in London, UK, was used, with weekly nasopharyngeal swab PCR tests and blood sampling performed. Between 23 and 31 March 2020, the week of the UK lockdown, healthcare workers were enrolled and then followed up weekly for as long as 16 weeks. The sample in question was whole blood, obtained at baseline. This TCR was sampled from an adult who was a healthcare worker with PCR-confirmed SARS-CoV-2 infection or an uninfected control (not recorded which). Recombination connected TRBV29-1 to TRBJ2-5, with the identity of the D gene unclear. The CDR3 here reads CSVEMYTKETQYF. The sequenced DNA is TGCAGCGTTGAAATGTATACAAAAGAGACCCAGTACTTC.